This T cell receptor beta chain derives from a study of OX40 agonist ivuxolimab in advanced cancers. Whole-study findings and limits: Mean expanded clone counts were higher in CD8+ than CD4+ T cells.

Sequenced by immunoSEQ multiplex PCR; TCRdb stores in-frame clones only, minus some. The sample contains around 46,000 clones, about 89% of which appear only once. On this clone: Its specificity is unknown.

The V and J ends lost 2 bases and 6 bases, in that order; junction bases with no gene match: 6. The CDR3 spans 14 residues. Germline V CDR1 and CDR2: GTSNPN, SVGIG (reference sequence). This chain joins TRBV30 and TRBJ1-4; 7 bases line up with TRBD1. This specimen consisted of CD4+ or CD8+ T cells sorted from blood, obtained in a trial of the OX40 agonist ivuxolimab. This TCR was recovered from an adult with an advanced solid tumor such as melanoma, head and neck, liver or kidney cancer. The CDR3 bases are TGTGCCTGGAGTCCCGGGACAGTGGATGAAAAACTGTTTTTT. This sequence encodes CAWSPGTVDEKLFF. Filled out from reference TRBV30 and TRBJ1-4, the complete variable domain reads SQTIHQWPATLVQPVGSPLSLECTVEGTSNPNLYWYRQAAGRGLQLLFYSVGIGQISSEVPQNLSASRPQDRQFILSSKKLLLSDSGFYLCAWSPGTVDEKLFFGSGTQLSVL.